Following are 25 T cell receptor beta chains from one sample sequenced in a study of technical replicates of blood from a few donors. Clones were read by immunoSEQ multiplex PCR, and TCRdb kept only the in-frame ones, dropping some. Among some 71,000 clones listed, around 97% were seen once. The sample was T cells isolated from PBMCs. These TCRs come from a human donor in good health.

This chain links TRBV7-9 with TRBJ2-7; 12 bases are shared with TRBD2. The CDR3 contains 15 residues. Germline values: CDR1 SEHNR, CDR2 FQNEAQ (reference sequence). V shed 7 bases and J 0 bases; nucleotides not matched to a gene: 4. The CDR3: CASTRLAGASYEQYF. CDR3 sequence (DNA): TGTGCCAGCACCAGACTAGCGGGGGCCTCCTACGAGCAGTACTTC. Full variable domain (outside the CDR3, taken from reference TRBV7-9 and TRBJ2-7): DTGVSQNPRHKITKRGQNVTFRCDPISEHNRLYWYRQTLGQGPEFLTYFQNEAQLEKSRLLSDRFSAERPKGSFSTLEIQRTEQGDSAMYLCASTRLAGASYEQYFGPGTRLTVT.

This chain joins TRBV7-6 and TRBJ1-5; the match to TRBD1 covers 9 bases. Germline lookup yields CDR1 SGHVS and CDR2 FNYEAQ. The CDR3 is 17 amino acids. The V and J ends lost 5 bases and 5 bases, in that order; junction bases with no gene match: 13. The DNA of the CDR3 is TGTGCCAGCAGCCCGTTACAGGGGGCGCGGGGGTATCAGCCCCAGCATTTT. Its protein is CASSPLQGARGYQPQHF.

The gene calls are TRBV6-5 and TRBJ2-7; no reliable D call. Germline lookup yields CDR1 MNHEY and CDR2 SVGAGI. Trimming pared 2 bases from V and 6 bases from J, leaving 8 bases between. This CDR3 is built from 12 residues. The CDR3 is CASSYHSGEQYF. CDR3 in DNA: TGTGCCAGCAGTTACCACTCCGGCGAGCAGTACTTC.

The chain couples TRBV11-3 to TRBJ1-2, with unresolved D. This CDR3 contains 17 residues. V lost 2 bases, J lost 4 bases, and 20 bases lay in between. Looked up from germline, CDR1 is SGHNT and CDR2 is YENEEA. The CDR3 here is CASSLSAMGRGGYGYTF. The CDR3 bases are TGTGCCAGCAGCTTATCCGCGATGGGCCGAGGAGGCTATGGCTACACCTTC. Filled out from reference TRBV11-3 and TRBJ1-2, the complete variable domain reads EAGVVQSPRYKIIEKKQPVAFWCNPISGHNTLYWYLQNLGQGPELLIRYENEEAVDDSQLPKDRFSAERLKGVDSTLKIQPAELGDSAVYLCASSLSAMGRGGYGYTFGSGTRLTVV.

The rearrangement uses TRBV5-1 and TRBJ1-1, with D hard to call. The germline CDR1 and CDR2 sequences are SGHRS and YFSETQ. Trimming stripped 4 bases from V and 3 bases from J, with 16 bases between. The length of the CDR3 is 15 residues. The CDR3 nucleotides are TGCGCCAGCAGCGGCAGACGGGGAAGGGACACTGAAGCTTTCTTT. It yields the protein CASSGRRGRDTEAFF.

This clone appeared a single time. The chain carries TRBV6-5 and TRBJ2-7, with 9 bases aligning to TRBD2. The CDR3 sequence is 16 residues long. Per the germline V gene, CDR1 is MNHEY and CDR2 is SVGAGI. After removal of 4 bases from V and 5 bases from J, the junction contained 12 bases not matched to a gene. CDR3 residues: CASSSPSIAGAHEQYF. For the CDR3, the DNA is TGTGCCAGCAGTTCCCCATCCATAGCGGGGGCCCACGAGCAGTACTTC.

V usage is TRBV4-1 and J usage is TRBJ1-4; no reliable D call. V shed 1 base and J shed 8 bases, with 14 bases lying between them. This CDR3 is built from 15 residues. The germline gives CDR1 MGHRA, CDR2 YSYEKL. The CDR3 DNA follows: TGCGCCAGCAGCCAAGGAGCACCCAGGTGGGAAAAACTGTTTTTT. Translated: CASSQGAPRWEKLFF.

The V call is TRBV4-1, the J call TRBJ1-3; 8 bases align to TRBD1. The CDR3 totals 14 residues. The trim removed 1 base at V and 8 bases at J, leaving 4 bases unmatched. Germline values: CDR1 MGHRA, CDR2 YSYEKL. The DNA for the CDR3 is TGCGCCAGCAGCCAAGGGACAGGGTTGGACACCATATATTTT. This gives the protein CASSQGTGLDTIYF.

Worth noting for this clone: Other DNA sequences from this sample encode an identical CDR3 as well. This chain uses TRBV7-9 with TRBJ2-5; unclear D gene. V was trimmed by 4 bases and J by 2 bases, leaving 2 bases between them. Germline V gene data show CDR1 as SEHNR and CDR2 as FQNEAQ (reference sequence). CDR3 length equals 11 residues. In DNA, the CDR3 is TGTGCCAGCAGCTCACAAGAGACCCAGTACTTC. As protein: CASSSQETQYF.

The chain has TRBV5-5 and TRBJ2-7; 13 bases are shared with TRBD2. CDR1 and CDR2 (germline): SGHKS, YYEKEE (reference sequence). Germline trimming cut 2 bases from V and 4 bases from J; bases unmatched to any gene: 3. The CDR3 has 15 residues. DNA for the CDR3: TGTGCCAGCAGCTTCGGGACTAGCGGGATGTACGAGCAGTACTTC. Its protein is CASSFGTSGMYEQYF. The full variable domain, with the rest looked up from reference TRBV5-5 and TRBJ2-7, is DAGVTQSPTHLIKTRGQQVTLRCSPISGHKSVSWYQQVLGQGPQFIFQYYEKEERGRGNFPDRFSARQFPNYSSELNVNALLLGDSALYLCASSFGTSGMYEQYFGPGTRLTVT.

The rearrangement joins TRBV5-6 to TRBJ1-5; 7 bases align to TRBD1. The germline V gene has CDR1 SGHDT and CDR2 YYEEEE. The CDR3 covers 14 residues. V trimming: 3 bases; J trimming: 5 bases; junction bases outside the gene matches: 5. This CDR3 is CASSSFQGDQPQHF. The CDR3 DNA is TGTGCCAGCAGCTCCTTCCAGGGGGATCAGCCCCAGCATTTT.

The rearrangement joins TRBV5-1 to TRBJ2-7; TRBD2 aligns across 10 bases. The CDR3 is 14 amino acids. V lost 4 bases and J lost 7; bases outside the gene matches: 8. Germline CDR1 and CDR2: SGHRS and YFSETQ. The CDR3 region is CASSDPLAGLEQYF. In nucleotides, the CDR3 is TGCGCCAGCAGCGATCCACTAGCGGGGCTTGAGCAGTACTTC.

The chain carries TRBV5-4 and TRBJ2-1; 13 bases match TRBD2. CDR3 length: 16 amino acids. Germline-derived CDR1 and CDR2 are SGHNT and YYREEE (reference sequence). The J segment lost 5 bases and the V segment lost 4 bases, leaving 6 bases of the junction unmatched. The CDR3 bases are TGTGCCAGCAGCGGGGCCGGGACTAGCGGGAACAATGAGCAGTTCTTC. The encoded protein is CASSGAGTSGNNEQFF.

CDR3 in DNA: TGCGCCAGCAGCATCCGTAGCGGGAAATGGGAGACCCAGTACTTC. It is translated as CASSIRSGKWETQYF. V and J are TRBV4-1 and TRBJ2-5, with 8 bases aligning to TRBD2. V trimming: 5 bases; J trimming: 5 bases; junction bases outside the gene matches: 10. The germline V gene has CDR1 MGHRA and CDR2 YSYEKL. The CDR3 has 15 residues.

CDR3 sequence (DNA): TGTGCCAGCAGCTTAGGTGTAGGGGGTGTCGTCTACGAGCAGTACTTC. Translating gives CASSLGVGGVVYEQYF. The chain combines TRBV7-9 with TRBJ2-7; D is possibly TRBD1 (6 bases). Germline assignment: CDR1 SEHNR and CDR2 FQNEAQ (reference sequence). The V and J ends lost 1 base and 3 bases respectively, with 16 bases between them. This CDR3 contains 16 residues.

This chain connects TRBV10-1 to TRBJ2-5, with D possibly matching TRBD2 (5 bases). Trimming stripped 6 bases from V and 1 base from J, with 9 bases between. This CDR3 has 13 residues. Germline loops: CDR1 WNHNN, CDR2 SYGVQD (reference sequence). The CDR3 loop reads CASSDYFQETQYF. In DNA, the CDR3 is TGCGCCAGCAGCGACTATTTCCAAGAGACCCAGTACTTC.

The V and J genes are TRBV12-5 and TRBJ1-1; 8 bases are shared with TRBD1. This CDR3 has 17 amino acids. Germline values: CDR1 LGHNT, CDR2 FRNRAP. The ends lost 4 bases at V and 4 bases at J; junction bases unmatched: 14. DNA for the CDR3: TGTGCTAGTGGTTCTCCCCCAGGGGGCAGGGGGTCCACTGAAGCTTTCTTT. Translating it yields CASGSPPGGRGSTEAFF.

The J gene is TRBJ1-4, the V gene TRBV5-8; 7 positions match TRBD1. CDR1 SGHTS and CDR2 YDEGEE come from the germline V gene. This CDR3 has 14 residues. V lost 4 bases and J lost 8; bases outside the gene matches: 8. For the CDR3, the DNA is TGTGCCAGCAGCCGTACAGGGGAAAAGGAAAAACTGTTTTTT. This encodes CASSRTGEKEKLFF.

The chain employs TRBV12-5 and TRBJ2-7; 8 nucleotides line up with TRBD1. CDR3 length: 15 residues. J lost 4 bases, V lost 6 bases, and 11 bases had no gene match. Germline CDR1 and CDR2: LGHNT and FRNRAP. The chain's CDR3 is CASGPIRTGGYEQYF. The CDR3, as DNA: TGTGCTAGTGGACCAATCCGAACAGGGGGGTACGAGCAGTACTTC.

The J gene is TRBJ1-1, the V gene TRBV7-8, with D perhaps matching TRBD1 (5 bases). Trimming pared 5 bases from V and 4 bases from J, leaving 20 bases between. Germline V lookup: CDR1 SGHVS, CDR2 FQNEAQ. This CDR3 has 16 residues. The CDR3 DNA sequence: TGTGCCAGCAGCCCCACGACAGTGAAAAGGGGCACTGAAGCTTTCTTT. Protein sequence: CASSPTTVKRGTEAFF.

The rearrangement links TRBV11-2 to TRBJ2-7; a weak D match, TRBD2 (6 bases). Per germline, CDR1 SGHAT and CDR2 FQNNGV. The CDR3 contains 13 residues. Trimming took off 4 bases at V and 3 bases at J, with 10 bases between the two ends. The CDR3 here is CASSSGLLYEQYF. The CDR3 DNA reads as TGTGCCAGCAGCTCGGGACTTCTCTACGAGCAGTACTTC.

The rearrangement uses TRBV10-2 and TRBJ1-2; TRBD1 might be the D (6 bases). The germline V and J ends were trimmed by 5 bases and 8 bases, with 18 bases remaining between them. The CDR3 length is 14 residues. The V gene's germline CDR1 is WSHSY and CDR2 SAAADI. The CDR3 DNA reads TGCGCCAGCAGTAGCGGCAGGGGTTACGGCGGCTACACCTTC. Protein sequence: CASSSGRGYGGYTF.

The chain is built from TRBV19 and TRBJ2-7, with a possible D match to TRBD2 (6 bases). Per the germline V gene, CDR1 is LNHDA and CDR2 is SQIVND (reference sequence). V lost 3 bases and J lost 7, with 13 bases in between. The CDR3 runs to 13 residues. The CDR3 sequence is CASSIGFRGEQYF. The CDR3 nucleotides are TGTGCCAGTAGTATTGGGTTCCGGGGGGAGCAGTACTTC.

The rearrangement links TRBV18 to TRBJ2-5, with 9 bases matching TRBD1. From germline, CDR1 is KGHSH and CDR2 LQKENI. This CDR3 region has 17 residues. The J segment lost 9 bases and the V segment lost 2 bases, leaving 16 bases of the junction unmatched. The CDR3 DNA sequence: TGTGCCAGCTCACCAGAACCCATTCCGGGACAGGGTCAACCCCAGTACTTC. Amino acid sequence: CASSPEPIPGQGQPQYF.

The chain carries TRBV19 and TRBJ2-3; weak D call: TRBD2 (6 bases). Germline V CDR1 and CDR2: LNHDA, SQIVND (reference sequence). V gave up 4 bases and J gave up 3 bases, with 17 bases separating them. CDR3 length equals 16 residues. The chain's CDR3 is CASSKPDGGWTDTQYF. For the CDR3, the DNA is TGTGCCAGTAGTAAACCGGACGGGGGTTGGACAGATACGCAGTATTTT.